This entry lists 23 T cell receptor beta chains sequenced from one sample in a study of blood T cell repertoires in COVID-19. The repertoire was sequenced with immunoSEQ multiplex PCR; TCRdb's copy has only in-frame clones and lacks some. The table has about 180,000 clones, roughly nine tenths seen once. The sample was PBMCs or T cells enriched from blood (not recorded which). Receptor source: a woman between 40 and 50 years old with acute COVID-19.

The rearrangement joins TRBV6-4 to TRBJ2-7; 10 nucleotides align to TRBD2. J was trimmed by 4 bases and V by 7 bases; bases with no gene match: 10. This CDR3 is 15 amino acids long. CDR1 is MRHNA, CDR2 SNTAGT, per germline. CDR3 bases: TGTGCCAGCATCGCCAGGACTAGCGGCTTTTACGAGCAGTACTTC. Its protein is CASIARTSGFYEQYF.

This rearrangement joins TRBV5-6 to TRBJ1-2; D is undetermined. The germline CDR1 and CDR2 sequences are SGHDT and YYEEEE. V lost 1 base, J lost 0 bases, and 7 bases lay in between. The CDR3 extends over 14 amino acids. This chain's CDR3 is CASSLYRANYGYTF. Written as DNA, the CDR3 is TGTGCCAGCAGCTTGTATCGAGCTAACTATGGCTACACCTTC.

The rearrangement joins TRBV5-1 to TRBJ2-1, with TRBD2 matching 9 bases. V gave up 0 bases and J gave up 7 bases; unmatched junction bases: 11. Germline loops: CDR1 SGHRS, CDR2 YFSETQ. The CDR3 spans 17 residues. CDR3: CASSLVYSGLAKNEQFF. The DNA of the CDR3 is TGCGCCAGCAGCTTGGTTTATTCGGGACTAGCTAAGAATGAGCAGTTCTTC.

The V and J genes are TRBV18 and TRBJ2-3, with 7 nucleotides matching TRBD1. The CDR3 has 19 residues. The V gene end was trimmed by 6 bases and the J gene end by 8 bases; junction bases not matched to a gene: 26. From germline, CDR1 is KGHSH and CDR2 LQKENI. CDR3 in amino acids: CASSSNQVRPGQTDSTQYF. CDR3 DNA sequence: TGTGCCAGCTCGTCGAATCAAGTTAGGCCGGGACAGACCGATTCTACGCAGTATTTT. The full variable domain, completed using reference TRBV18 and TRBJ2-3, is NAGVMQNPRHLVRRRGQEARLRCSPMKGHSHVYWYRQLPEEGLKFMVYLQKENIIDESGMPKERFSAEFPKEGPSILRIQQVVRGDSAAYFCASSSNQVRPGQTDSTQYFGPGTRLTVL.

This clone turned up a few times. The V and J genes are TRBV5-1 and TRBJ2-7; 8 nucleotides match TRBD1. V was pared by 4 bases and J by 5 bases, with 8 bases of the junction left unmatched. In germline, CDR1 is SGHRS, CDR2 YFSETQ. CDR3 length: 14 amino acids. As DNA, the CDR3 is TGCGCCAGCAGCGTCACAGGGGGGAGTAACGAGCAGTACTTC. It codes for CASSVTGGSNEQYF.

V is TRBV18 and J is TRBJ2-1; TRBD1 is a possible D gene (6 bases). The CDR3 totals 23 residues. The germline V gene encodes CDR1 KGHSH and CDR2 LQKENI. V was shortened by 3 bases and J by 3 bases, with 36 bases between the two germline ends. This CDR3 reads CASSPQIHTRDIEILGYYNEQFF. The CDR3 DNA reads as TGTGCCAGCTCACCCCAAATACATACCCGGGACATAGAAATTTTAGGGTACTACAATGAGCAGTTCTTC.

This clone was seen a single time. The chain is built from TRBV12-3 or TRBV12-4 and TRBJ2-7; D not certain. V lost 1 base, J lost 6 bases, and 10 bases lay in between. CDR3 length: 13 amino acids. The CDR3 bases are TGTGCCAGCAGTTTAGTCCTCGGGTCCGAGCAGTACTTC. It yields the protein CASSLVLGSEQYF.

This chain connects TRBV19 to TRBJ1-2; 7 nucleotides line up with TRBD1. The germline V gene has CDR1 LNHDA and CDR2 SQIVND (reference sequence). CDR3 length equals 12 residues. With V trimmed by 4 bases and J by 11 bases, 7 bases remained unmatched. Written as DNA, the CDR3 is TGTGCCAGTAGTAGAGACAGGGTCGAATACACCTTC. This gives the protein CASSRDRVEYTF.

Comments on this clone: Other DNA sequences in the same sample also yield this CDR3. The CDR3 nucleotides read TGTGCCAGTAGTACCACAGGGGTCGAGCAGTACTTC. Translation: CASSTTGVEQYF. The V and J genes are TRBV19 and TRBJ2-7; TRBD1 agrees at 7 bases. The CDR3 is made up of 12 amino acids. Germline trimming cut 4 bases from V and 6 bases from J; bases unmatched to any gene: 3. Germline V lookup: CDR1 LNHDA, CDR2 SQIVND (reference sequence). Using reference TRBV19 and TRBJ2-7 for the parts outside the CDR3, the full variable domain is DGGITQSPKYLFRKEGQNVTLSCEQNLNHDAMYWYRQDPGQGLRLIYYSQIVNDFQKGDIAEGYSVSREKKESFPLTVTSAQKNPTAFYLCASSTTGVEQYFGPGTRLTVT.

This sequence joins TRBV11-1 and TRBJ2-1; 8 nucleotides match TRBD2. Per germline, CDR1 SGHAT and CDR2 FQDESV (reference sequence). The V gene end was trimmed by 2 bases and the J gene end by 4 bases; junction bases not matched to a gene: 4. The CDR3 runs 15 residues. The CDR3 sequence is CASSLSGGTYNEQFF. The CDR3 nucleotides are TGTGCCAGCAGCTTAAGCGGGGGAACGTACAATGAGCAGTTCTTC.

The rearrangement joins TRBV11-2 to TRBJ2-7, with TRBD2 matching over 7 bases. The CDR3 spans 14 residues. Germline CDR1 reads SGHAT; CDR2 reads FQNNGV. V was clipped by 3 bases and J by 3 bases; unmatched bases: 5. DNA of the CDR3: TGTGCCAGCAGCTTTGGGGGGGAGGGCTACGAGCAGTACTTC. It encodes CASSFGGEGYEQYF.

This clone was seen a handful of times. V and J are TRBV4-2 and TRBJ2-7; the match to TRBD2 covers 9 bases. The V gene end was trimmed by 0 bases and the J gene end by 7 bases; junction bases not matched to a gene: 7. Germline V CDR1 and CDR2: LGHNA, YNFKEQ. The CDR3 is 15 amino acids. The CDR3 region has the DNA TGTGCCAGCAGCCAAGAGACTAGCGGAAGTTCGGAGCAGTACTTC. This gives the protein CASSQETSGSSEQYF.

The CDR3 DNA is TGCGCCAGCAGCCGAGGGGGCGGCGAAGGCTACGAGCAGTACTTC. Translated: CASSRGGGEGYEQYF. V gene TRBV4-1 combines with J gene TRBJ2-7; 7 bases are a match to TRBD1. J was trimmed by 3 bases and V by 4 bases; bases with no gene match: 9. Germline CDR1 MGHRA, CDR2 YSYEKL. This CDR3 region has 15 residues.

V and J are TRBV2 and TRBJ1-3, with D possibly being TRBD1 (6 bases). Germline V lookup: CDR1 SNHLY, CDR2 FYNNEI. The CDR3 runs to 14 residues. Trimming left V 6 bases short and J 4 bases short, with 13 bases between. CDR3 residues: CASREQGSGNTIYF. In nucleotides, the CDR3 is TGTGCCAGCAGGGAACAGGGCTCCGGAAACACCATATATTTT.

This clone showed up just a few times. CDR3 bases: TGTGCCAGCAGCTCCAGGACTAGCGGTCCAGAGACCCAGTACTTC. Protein product: CASSSRTSGPETQYF. The rearrangement joins TRBV7-2 to TRBJ2-5, with 10 bases lining up with TRBD2. Germline trimming cut 4 bases from V and 4 bases from J; bases unmatched to any gene: 6. The V gene's germline CDR1 is SGHTA and CDR2 FQGNSA. The CDR3 runs to 15 residues.

On this clone itself: Mismatch with germline at one junction end may stem from a read error. The chain combines TRBV7-9 with TRBJ2-6, with D hard to call. CDR3 length equals 16 residues. Per germline, CDR1 SEHNR and CDR2 FQNEAQ (reference sequence). CDR3 coding DNA: TGTGCCAGCACCTTAGATAGCCTCTCTGGGGCCAACGTCCTGACTTTC. Its translation is CASTLDSLSGANVLTF. The full variable domain, its missing parts supplied by reference TRBV7-9 and TRBJ2-6, is DTGVSQNPRHKITKRGQNVTFRCDPISEHNRLYWYRQTLGQGPEFLTYFQNEAQLEKSRLLSDRFSAERPKGSFSTLEIQRTEQGDSAMYLCASTLDSLSGANVLTFGAGSRLTVL.

The gene calls are TRBV11-1 and TRBJ2-1; 9 bases align to TRBD2. The germline V gene encodes CDR1 SGHAT and CDR2 FQDESV (reference sequence). The CDR3 is made up of 16 amino acids. The J segment lost 7 bases and the V segment lost 3 bases, leaving 10 bases of the junction unmatched. The DNA for the CDR3 is TGTGCCAGCAGCTTCGGGATAGCGGGAGCCCGGAATGAGCAGTTCTTC. Translated: CASSFGIAGARNEQFF.

V and J are TRBV7-2 and TRBJ1-5; D is unclear. The V and J ends lost 5 bases and 12 bases respectively, with 5 bases between them. The CDR3 sequence is 9 residues long. CDR1 is SGHTA, CDR2 FQGNSA, per germline. The CDR3 here is CASSPHQHF. The CDR3 DNA sequence: TGTGCCAGCAGCCCCCACCAGCATTTT.

For the CDR3, the DNA is TGTGCCAGCTCAGCTCCGGGACAGGGATCACCCCTCCACTTT. This sequence encodes CASSAPGQGSPLHF. The gene calls are TRBV18 and TRBJ1-6, with TRBD1 matching over 9 bases. The CDR3 totals 14 residues. J lost 10 bases, V lost 5 bases, and 6 bases had no gene match. Germline V gene lookup returns CDR1 KGHSH and CDR2 LQKENI.

As for this clone: The sample holds other DNA sequences that translate to the same CDR3. The chain carries TRBV19 and TRBJ2-2; TRBD1 is a possible D gene (6 bases). The germline V gene encodes CDR1 LNHDA and CDR2 SQIVND (reference sequence). CDR3 length equals 16 residues. Deletions cut 3 bases from V and 0 bases from J, with 11 bases between. CDR3 bases: TGTGCCAGTAGTATTCTGGGGGCGGCGAACACCGGGGAGCTGTTTTTT. Protein product: CASSILGAANTGELFF.

The chain carries TRBV30 and TRBJ2-3; tentatively, D is TRBD2 (5 bases). The V gene's germline CDR1 is GTSNPN and CDR2 SVGIG (reference sequence). The V end was cut by 2 bases, the J end by 5 bases, with 17 bases between. This CDR3 has 15 residues. The CDR3 coding sequence is TGTGCCTGGAGTCGGCTAGCAGGACTTTTAGATACGCAGTATTTT. Its translation: CAWSRLAGLLDTQYF.

The chain uses TRBV28 and TRBJ2-5; 10 bases map to TRBD2. V lost 6 bases and J lost 5; bases outside the gene matches: 6. The CDR3 runs 14 residues. Germline assignment: CDR1 MDHEN and CDR2 SYDVKM. CDR3 DNA sequence: TGTGCCAGCAGGAGGAGCGGGGGGGCGGAGACCCAGTACTTC. Its translation: CASRRSGGAETQYF.

The chain joins TRBV9 to TRBJ2-2; the D is unclear. The V end lost 3 bases, the J end lost 2 bases, and 5 bases lay between the germline ends. The length of the CDR3 is 13 residues. In germline, CDR1 is SGDLS, CDR2 YYNGEE. CDR3 protein: CASSEHNTGELFF. For the CDR3, the DNA is TGTGCCAGCAGCGAGCACAACACCGGGGAGCTGTTTTTT.